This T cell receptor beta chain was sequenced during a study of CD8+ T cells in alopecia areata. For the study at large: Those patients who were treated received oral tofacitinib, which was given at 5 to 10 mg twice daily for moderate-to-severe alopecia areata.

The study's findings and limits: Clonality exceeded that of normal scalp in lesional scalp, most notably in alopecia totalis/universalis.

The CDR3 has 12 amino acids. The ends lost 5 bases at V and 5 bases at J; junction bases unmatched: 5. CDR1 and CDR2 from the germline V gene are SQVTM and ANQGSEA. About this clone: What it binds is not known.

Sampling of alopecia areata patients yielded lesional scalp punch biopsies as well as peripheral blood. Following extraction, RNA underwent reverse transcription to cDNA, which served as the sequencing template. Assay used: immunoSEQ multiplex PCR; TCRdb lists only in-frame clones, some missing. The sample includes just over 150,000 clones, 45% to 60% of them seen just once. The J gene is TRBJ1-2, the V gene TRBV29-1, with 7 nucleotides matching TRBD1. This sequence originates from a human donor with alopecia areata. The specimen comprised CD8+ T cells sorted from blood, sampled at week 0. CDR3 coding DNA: TGCAGCGTTCCCACAGGGGATTATGGCTACACCTTC. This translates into CSVPTGDYGYTF.